This T cell receptor beta chain was sequenced for a study of PD-L1 blockade in urothelial cancer. Study details: Prior chemotherapy regimens per patient numbered 0 to 3. Median blood clonality was roughly 0.072, with tens of thousands of unique TCRs. Whole-study findings and limits: TCR clonality was measured in pretreatment peripheral blood. Clonality below the median predicted better survival.

The CDR3 is made up of 15 amino acids. Trimming removed 0 bases at V and 5 bases at J, with 13 bases between. Germline assignment: CDR1 LGHNA and CDR2 YSLEER. The time point was: pretreatment peripheral blood. Between 1 and 8 samples per patient were obtained, pretreatment and on-treatment. Points on this clone: Its antigen remains unknown.

Libraries were prepared by immunoSEQ multiplex PCR; TCRdb keeps only in-frame clonotypes and omits some of them. The data contain tens of thousands of clones, 84% of them singletons. The rearrangement links TRBV4-3 to TRBJ2-5; TRBD2 is a possible D gene (5 bases). The specimen was PBMCs, collected around atezolizumab (anti-PD-L1) treatment. This clonotype originated in a woman in her 70s with urothelial cancer. Here the CDR3 reads CASSQDSMGGETQYF. Here the CDR3 DNA reads TGCGCCAGCAGCCAAGATAGTATGGGCGGGGAGACCCAGTACTTC.